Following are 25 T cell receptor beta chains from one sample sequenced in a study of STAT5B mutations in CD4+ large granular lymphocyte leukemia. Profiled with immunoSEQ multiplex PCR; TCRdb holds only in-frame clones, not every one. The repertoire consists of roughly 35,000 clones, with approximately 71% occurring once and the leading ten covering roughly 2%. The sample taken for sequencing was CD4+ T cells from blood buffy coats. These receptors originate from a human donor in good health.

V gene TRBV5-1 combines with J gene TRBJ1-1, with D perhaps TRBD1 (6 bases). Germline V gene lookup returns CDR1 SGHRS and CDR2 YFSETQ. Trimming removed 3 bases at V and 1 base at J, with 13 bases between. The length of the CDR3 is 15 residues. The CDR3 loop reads CASSSAGTPNTEAFF. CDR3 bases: TGCGCCAGCAGCTCCGCCGGGACACCGAACACTGAAGCTTTCTTT.

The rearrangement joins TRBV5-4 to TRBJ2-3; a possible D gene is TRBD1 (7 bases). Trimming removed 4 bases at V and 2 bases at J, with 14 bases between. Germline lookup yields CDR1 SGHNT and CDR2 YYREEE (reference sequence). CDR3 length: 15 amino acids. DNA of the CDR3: TGTGCCAGCAGCCGGGGGACAGCCATCACAGATACGCAGTATTTT. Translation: CASSRGTAITDTQYF.

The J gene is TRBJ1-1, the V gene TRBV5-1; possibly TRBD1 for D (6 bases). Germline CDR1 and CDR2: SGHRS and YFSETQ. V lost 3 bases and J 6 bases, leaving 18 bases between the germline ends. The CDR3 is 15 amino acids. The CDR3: CASSSGRGGVPEAFF. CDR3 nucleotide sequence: TGCGCCAGCAGCTCGGGTCGGGGGGGCGTGCCTGAAGCTTTCTTT.

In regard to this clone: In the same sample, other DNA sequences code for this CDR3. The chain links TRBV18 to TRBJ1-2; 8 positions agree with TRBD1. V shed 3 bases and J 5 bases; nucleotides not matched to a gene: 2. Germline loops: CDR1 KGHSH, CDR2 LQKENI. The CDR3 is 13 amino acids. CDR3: CASSPGQDYGYTF. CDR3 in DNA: TGTGCCAGCTCACCGGGACAGGATTATGGCTACACCTTC.

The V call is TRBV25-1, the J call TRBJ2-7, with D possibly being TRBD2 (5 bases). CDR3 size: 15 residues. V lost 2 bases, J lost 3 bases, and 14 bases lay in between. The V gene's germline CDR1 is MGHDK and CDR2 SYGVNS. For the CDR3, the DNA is TGTGCCAGCAGTGAAGGAGGTCGGACGGTCTACGAGCAGTACTTC. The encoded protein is CASSEGGRTVYEQYF.

This CDR3 is CASSPQGDGYEQYF. The CDR3 DNA is TGCGCCAGCAGCCCTCAGGGGGACGGCTACGAGCAGTACTTC. The chain combines TRBV4-3 with TRBJ2-7; 7 nucleotides match TRBD1. This CDR3 is built from 14 residues. Unmatched junction bases numbered 6, after V lost 4 bases and J lost 3 bases. Germline CDR1 reads LGHNA; CDR2 reads YSLEER.

CDR3 nucleotides: TGTGCCAGCAGCTTAGATAGGTCCACAGATACGCAGTATTTT. Translating it yields CASSLDRSTDTQYF. The chain joins TRBV7-9 to TRBJ2-3, with D uncertain. This CDR3 is 14 amino acids long. V lost 1 base, J lost 2 bases, and 7 bases lay in between. In germline, CDR1 is SEHNR, CDR2 FQNEAQ (reference sequence).

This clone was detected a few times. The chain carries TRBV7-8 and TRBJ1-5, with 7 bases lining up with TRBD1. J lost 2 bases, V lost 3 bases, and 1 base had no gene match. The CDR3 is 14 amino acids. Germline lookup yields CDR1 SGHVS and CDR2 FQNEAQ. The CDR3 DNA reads TGTGCCAGCAGCTTTCAGGGGGGCAATCAGCCCCAGCATTTT. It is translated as CASSFQGGNQPQHF.

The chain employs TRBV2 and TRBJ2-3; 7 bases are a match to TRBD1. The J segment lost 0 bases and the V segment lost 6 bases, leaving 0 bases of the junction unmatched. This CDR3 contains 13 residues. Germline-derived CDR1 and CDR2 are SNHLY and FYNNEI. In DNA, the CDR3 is TGTGCCAGCAGGACAGGGAGCACAGATACGCAGTATTTT. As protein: CASRTGSTDTQYF. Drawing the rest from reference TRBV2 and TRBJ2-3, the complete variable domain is EPEVTQTPSHQVTQMGQEVILRCVPISNHLYFYWYRQILGQKVEFLVSFYNNEISEKSEIFDDQFSVERPDGSNFTLKIRSTKLEDSAMYFCASRTGSTDTQYFGPGTRLTVL.

CDR3 nucleotide sequence: TGTGCCAGCAGCTTAGGAGGTGGGACAGCTAAAGAGGGCTACACCTTC. This codes for CASSLGGGTAKEGYTF. The chain joins TRBV11-3 to TRBJ1-2, with TRBD1 matching 7 bases. J was trimmed by 8 bases and V by 1 base; bases with no gene match: 13. Germline CDR1 is SGHNT and CDR2 is YENEEA. This CDR3 contains 16 residues.

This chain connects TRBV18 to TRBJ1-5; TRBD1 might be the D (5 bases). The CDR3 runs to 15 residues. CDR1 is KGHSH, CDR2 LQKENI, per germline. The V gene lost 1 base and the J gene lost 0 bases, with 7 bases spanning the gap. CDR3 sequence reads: CASSPRGGSNQPQHF. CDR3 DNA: TGTGCCAGCTCACCACGGGGGGGTAGCAATCAGCCCCAGCATTTT.

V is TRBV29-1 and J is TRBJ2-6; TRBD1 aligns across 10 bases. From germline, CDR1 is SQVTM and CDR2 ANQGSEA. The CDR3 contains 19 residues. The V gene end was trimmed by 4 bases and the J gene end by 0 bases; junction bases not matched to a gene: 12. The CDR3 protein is CSVASGQGVMSSGANVLTF. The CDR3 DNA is TGCAGCGTTGCTTCTGGACAGGGGGTCATGAGCTCTGGGGCCAACGTCCTGACTTTC.

The CDR3 DNA is TGTGCCAGCAGTCCACGACCTGGACAGGGGCAGACCCAGTACTTC. Its translation is CASSPRPGQGQTQYF. This chain uses TRBV6-6 with TRBJ2-5; TRBD1 agrees at 9 bases. Germline CDR1 MNHNY, CDR2 SVGAGI (reference sequence). V shed 5 bases and J 6 bases; nucleotides not matched to a gene: 10. The CDR3 loop spans 15 amino acids.

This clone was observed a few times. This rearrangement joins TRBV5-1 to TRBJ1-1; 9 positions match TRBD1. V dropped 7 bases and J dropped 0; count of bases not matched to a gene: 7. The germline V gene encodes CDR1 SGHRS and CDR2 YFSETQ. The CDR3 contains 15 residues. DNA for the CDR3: TGCGCCAGCGAACAGGGGGCAGCGATGAACACTGAAGCTTTCTTT. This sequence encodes CASEQGAAMNTEAFF.

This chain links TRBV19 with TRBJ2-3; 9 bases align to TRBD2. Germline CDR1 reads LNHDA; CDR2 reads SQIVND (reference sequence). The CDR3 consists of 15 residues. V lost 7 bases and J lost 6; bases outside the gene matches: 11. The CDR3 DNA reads TGTGCCAGTACTCCCTCCAGCGGGGGGTTGGATACGCAGTATTTT. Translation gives CASTPSSGGLDTQYF. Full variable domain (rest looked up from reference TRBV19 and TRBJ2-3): DGGITQSPKYLFRKEGQNVTLSCEQNLNHDAMYWYRQDPGQGLRLIYYSQIVNDFQKGDIAEGYSVSREKKESFPLTVTSAQKNPTAFYLCASTPSSGGLDTQYFGPGTRLTVL.

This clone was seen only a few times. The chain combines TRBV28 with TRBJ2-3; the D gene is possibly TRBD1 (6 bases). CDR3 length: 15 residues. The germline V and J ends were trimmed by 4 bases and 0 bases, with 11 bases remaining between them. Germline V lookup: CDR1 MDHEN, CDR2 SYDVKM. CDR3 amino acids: CASSSPGVSTDTQYF. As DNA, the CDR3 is TGTGCCAGCAGTTCCCCAGGGGTTAGCACAGATACGCAGTATTTT.

CDR3 loop: CATSKRSGDNSPLHF. CDR3 coding DNA: TGTGCCACCAGCAAAAGGTCAGGAGATAATTCACCCCTCCACTTT. The chain combines TRBV15 with TRBJ1-6; D remains unclear. The germline V and J ends were trimmed by 4 bases and 5 bases, with 12 bases remaining between them. The CDR3 runs to 15 residues. Germline V gene lookup returns CDR1 LNHNV and CDR2 YYDKDF (reference sequence).

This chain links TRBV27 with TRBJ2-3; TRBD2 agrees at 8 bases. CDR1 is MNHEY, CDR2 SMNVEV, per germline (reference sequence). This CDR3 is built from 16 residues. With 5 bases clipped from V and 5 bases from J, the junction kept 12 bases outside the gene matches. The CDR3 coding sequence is TGTGCCAGCAGTCCCACCCCCGCGGGGGGCCGAGATACGCAGTATTTT. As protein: CASSPTPAGGRDTQYF.

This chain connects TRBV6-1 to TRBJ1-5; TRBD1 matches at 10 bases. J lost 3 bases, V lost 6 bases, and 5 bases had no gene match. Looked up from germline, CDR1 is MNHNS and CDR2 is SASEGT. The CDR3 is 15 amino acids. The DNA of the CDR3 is TGTGCCAGCAGCCCCGGGACAGGGGTCAATCAGCCCCAGCATTTT. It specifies CASSPGTGVNQPQHF.

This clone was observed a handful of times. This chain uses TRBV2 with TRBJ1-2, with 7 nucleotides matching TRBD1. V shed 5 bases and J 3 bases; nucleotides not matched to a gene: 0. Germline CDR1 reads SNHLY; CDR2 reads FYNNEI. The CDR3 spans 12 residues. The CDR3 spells CASSQGDYGYTF. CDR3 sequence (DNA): TGTGCCAGCAGTCAGGGGGACTATGGCTACACCTTC.

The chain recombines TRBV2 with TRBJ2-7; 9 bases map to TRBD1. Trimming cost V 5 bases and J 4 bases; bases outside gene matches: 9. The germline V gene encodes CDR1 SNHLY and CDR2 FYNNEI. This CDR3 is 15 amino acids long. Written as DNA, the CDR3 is TGTGCCAGCAGTAACGACAGGGGGGTAATTTACGAGCAGTACTTC. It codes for CASSNDRGVIYEQYF.

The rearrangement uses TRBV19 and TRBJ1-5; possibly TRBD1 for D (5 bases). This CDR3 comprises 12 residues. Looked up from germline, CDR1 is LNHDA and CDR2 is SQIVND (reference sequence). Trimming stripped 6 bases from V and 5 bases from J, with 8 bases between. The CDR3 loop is CASRRGDQPQHF. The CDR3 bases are TGTGCCAGTAGACGAGGGGATCAGCCCCAGCATTTT.

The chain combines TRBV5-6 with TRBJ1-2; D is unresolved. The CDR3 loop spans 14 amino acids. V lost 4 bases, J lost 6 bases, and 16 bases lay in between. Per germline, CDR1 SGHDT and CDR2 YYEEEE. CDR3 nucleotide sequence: TGTGCCAGCAGCCCCTCTGGCGGGTCGAATGGCTACACCTTC. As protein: CASSPSGGSNGYTF.

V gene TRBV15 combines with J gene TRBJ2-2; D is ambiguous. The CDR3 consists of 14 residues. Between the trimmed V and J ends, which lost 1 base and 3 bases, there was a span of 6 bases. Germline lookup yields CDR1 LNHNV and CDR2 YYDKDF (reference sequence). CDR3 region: CATSRGTYTGELFF. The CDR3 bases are TGTGCCACCAGCAGAGGGACGTACACCGGGGAGCTGTTTTTT. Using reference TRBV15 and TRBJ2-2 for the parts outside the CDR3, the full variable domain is DAMVIQNPRYQVTQFGKPVTLSCSQTLNHNVMYWYQQKSSQAPKLLFHYYDKDFNNEADTPDNFQSRRPNTSFCFLDIRSPGLGDTAMYLCATSRGTYTGELFFGEGSRLTVL.

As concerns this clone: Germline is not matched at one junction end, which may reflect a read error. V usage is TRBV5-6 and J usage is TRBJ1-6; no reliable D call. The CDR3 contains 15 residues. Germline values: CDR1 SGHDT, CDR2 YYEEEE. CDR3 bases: TGTGCCAGCAACTTGGTTACGGGAGATAATTCACCCCTCCACTTT. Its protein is CASNLVTGDNSPLHF.